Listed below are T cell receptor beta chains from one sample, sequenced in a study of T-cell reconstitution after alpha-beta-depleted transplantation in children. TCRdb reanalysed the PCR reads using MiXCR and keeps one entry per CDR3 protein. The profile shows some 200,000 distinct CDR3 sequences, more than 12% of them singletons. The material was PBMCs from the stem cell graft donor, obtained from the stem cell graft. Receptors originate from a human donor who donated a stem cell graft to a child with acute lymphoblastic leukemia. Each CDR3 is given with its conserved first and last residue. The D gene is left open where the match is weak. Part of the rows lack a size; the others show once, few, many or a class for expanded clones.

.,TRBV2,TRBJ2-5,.,TGTGCCAGCAGTTTATCGACTGGGGGGGAGACCCAGTACTTC,CASSLSTGGETQYF
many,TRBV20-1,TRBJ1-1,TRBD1,TGCAGTGCTAGAGATAGACAGGGAGGCACTGAAGCTTTCTTT,CSARDRQGGTEAFF
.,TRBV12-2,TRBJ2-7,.,TGTGCAAGTCGCTTCCGGGACACCAGCTACGAGCAGTACTTC,CASRFRDTSYEQYF
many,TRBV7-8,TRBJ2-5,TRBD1,TGTGCCAGCAGCTCGGGACAGGGATTCACCCAGTACTTC,CASSSGQGFTQYF
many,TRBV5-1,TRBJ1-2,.,TGCGCCAGCGCAAAAGGGGGAATTGGCTACACCTTC,CASAKGGIGYTF
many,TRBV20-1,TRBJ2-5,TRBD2,TGCAGTGCTTTTAGCCCAGCGGGGGCCCAAGAGACCCAGTACTTC,CSAFSPAGAQETQYF
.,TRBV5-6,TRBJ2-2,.,TGTGCCAGCAGCTCCTCCCTTAGGCGGCTGCGGAACACCGGGGAGCTGTTTTTT,CASSSSLRRLRNTGELFF
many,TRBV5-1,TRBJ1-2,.,TGCGCCAGCAGCTCCGGGGGACCGAGTCCCACTATGGGCTACACCTTC,CASSSGGPSPTMGYTF
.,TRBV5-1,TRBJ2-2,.,TGCGCCAGCAGCTTCCAGGCGAACACCGGGGAGCTGTTTTTT,CASSFQANTGELFF
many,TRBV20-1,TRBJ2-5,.,TGCAGTGCCTCGTTGGGCCAAGAGACCCAGTACTTC,CSASLGQETQYF
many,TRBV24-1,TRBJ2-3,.,TGCGACCCAGCGACGGTTGGGGACGGGGGCACAGATACGCAGTATTTT,CDPATVGDGGTDTQYF
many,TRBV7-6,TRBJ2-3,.,TGTGCCAGCAGCTTCGATGAAAGCACAGATACGCAGTATTTT,CASSFDESTDTQYF
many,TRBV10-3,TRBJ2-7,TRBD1,TGTGCCATCAGCCCCGGGACAGACTCCTACGAGCAGTACTTC,CAISPGTDSYEQYF
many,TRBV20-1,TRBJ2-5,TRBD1,TGCAGTGCTAGGTACAGGGGGCAAGAGACCCAGTACTTC,CSARYRGQETQYF
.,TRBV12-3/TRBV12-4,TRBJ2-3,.,TGTGCCAGCAAGCCAGGTAGCACAGATACGCAGTATTTT,CASKPGSTDTQYF
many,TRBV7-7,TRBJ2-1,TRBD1,TGTGCCAGCAGCTCCGGGACAGGGGAAGGGAATGAGCAGTTCTTC,CASSSGTGEGNEQFF
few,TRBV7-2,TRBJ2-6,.,TGTGCCAGCAGCTTAGGGGGGGACCTCTCTGGGGCCAACGTCCTGACTTTC,CASSLGGDLSGANVLTF
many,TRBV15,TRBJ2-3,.,TGTGCCACCAGCAGCTTCTACAGGGATCCTAGCACAGATACGCAGTATTTT,CATSSFYRDPSTDTQYF
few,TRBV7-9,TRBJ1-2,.,TGTGCCAGCAGCTTAGCGCCAAACAGGAACTATGGCTACACCTTC,CASSLAPNRNYGYTF
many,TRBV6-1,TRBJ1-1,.,TGTGCCAGCAGTGGAGGAGGAGCAGGCGACACTGAAGCTTTCTTT,CASSGGGAGDTEAFF
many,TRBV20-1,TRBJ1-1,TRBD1,TGCAGTGCTAGACTACAGGGGGACGGGGTAGCTTTCTTT,CSARLQGDGVAFF
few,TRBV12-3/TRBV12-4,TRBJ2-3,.,TGTGCCAGCATCCTCGCCCTGACAGATACGCAGTATTTT,CASILALTDTQYF
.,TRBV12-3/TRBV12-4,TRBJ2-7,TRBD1,TGTGCCAGCAGAACAGGGGAAGCCTACGAGCAGTACTTC,CASRTGEAYEQYF
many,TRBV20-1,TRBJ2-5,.,TGCAGTGCCCCCGGGACGCGAGAAGAGACCCAGTACTTC,CSAPGTREETQYF
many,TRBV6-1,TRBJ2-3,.,TGTGCCAGCAGTGAAGCCGTCCCAGATACGCAGTATTTT,CASSEAVPDTQYF
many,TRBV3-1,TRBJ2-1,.,TGTGCCAGCAGCAAAGAGAGGATCGGGAGTCGGACGTTCTTC,CASSKERIGSRTFF
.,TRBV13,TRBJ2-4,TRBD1,TGTGCCAGCAGCCCCCCCCCAGGGACAGGGGGCCTGAACTCCATTGCCAAAAACAGTCAGTACTTC,CASSPPPGTGGLNSIAKNSQYF
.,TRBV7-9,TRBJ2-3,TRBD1,TGTGCCAGCAGCCCGGGACAGGGAATAAGCACAGATACGCAGTATTTT,CASSPGQGISTDTQYF
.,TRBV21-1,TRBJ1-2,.,TGTGCCAGCAGCAAGGTCCGGACAGGGGGCAAGGGAAACTATGGCTACACCTTC,CASSKVRTGGKGNYGYTF
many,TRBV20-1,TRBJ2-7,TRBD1,TGCAGTGCCACAGGGGGGCGGCTCGTCTACGAGCAGTACTTC,CSATGGRLVYEQYF
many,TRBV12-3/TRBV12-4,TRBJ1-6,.,TGTGCCAGCAGTCCCCCGGGAGCTGCGAGGGATTCACCCCTCCACTTT,CASSPPGAARDSPLHF
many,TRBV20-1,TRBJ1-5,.,TGCAGTGCTAGAGTGGGGGGCGAGGGCAATCAGCCCCAGCATTTT,CSARVGGEGNQPQHF
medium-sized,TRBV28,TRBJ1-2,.,TGTGCCAGCAGTTTATTGCCGGGTGGTGGCTACACCTTC,CASSLLPGGGYTF
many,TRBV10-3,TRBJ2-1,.,TGTGCCACCTCCGGGAGATTATCCTACAATGAGCAGTTCTTC,CATSGRLSYNEQFF
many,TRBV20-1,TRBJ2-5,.,TGCAGTGCGGAGGGGGGGCAAGAGACCCAGTACTTC,CSAEGGQETQYF
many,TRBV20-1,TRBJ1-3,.,TGCAGTGCTGAATATCGGGACACCTCGGGAAACACCATATATTTT,CSAEYRDTSGNTIYF
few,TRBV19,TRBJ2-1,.,TGTGCCAGTAGTATCGGGGGTCGTGAGCAGTTCTTC,CASSIGGREQFF
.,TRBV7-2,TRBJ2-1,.,TGTGCCAGCAGCCTAACTACCACGGCGGGCGGGAAGGCGTTCTTC,CASSLTTTAGGKAFF
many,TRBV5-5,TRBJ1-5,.,TGTGCCAGCAGCCGATCGAGGGTTTCCAATCAGCCCCAGCATTTT,CASSRSRVSNQPQHF
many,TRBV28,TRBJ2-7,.,TGTGCCAGCAGTTCATACCATCCGGGACTCCTAGCATCCTACGAGCAGTACTTC,CASSSYHPGLLASYEQYF
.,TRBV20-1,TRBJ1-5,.,TGCAGTGCTGAGTTGGGGTTGCGGCAGCCCCAGCATTTT,CSAELGLRQPQHF
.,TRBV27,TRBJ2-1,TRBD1,TGTGCCAGCAGTTTATCGCGCCAGGGGGCCTACAATGAGCAGTTCTTC,CASSLSRQGAYNEQFF
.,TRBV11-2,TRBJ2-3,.,TGTGCCAGCAGCTTACGGGGGAGCCCGGCAGATACGCAGTATTTT,CASSLRGSPADTQYF
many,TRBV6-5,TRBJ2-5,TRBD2,TGTGCCAGCAGTTACTCCCTAGCGGGAGGGTCGACCCAGTACTTC,CASSYSLAGGSTQYF
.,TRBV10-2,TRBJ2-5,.,TGCGCCAGCAGTGAGGGACAAAAAGGAGAAGAGACCCAGTACTTC,CASSEGQKGEETQYF
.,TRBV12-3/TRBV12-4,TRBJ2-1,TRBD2,TGTGCCAGCAGTTTGAGCGGGAGGTCTAATGAGCAGTTCTTC,CASSLSGRSNEQFF
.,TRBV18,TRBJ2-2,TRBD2,TGTGCCAGCTCACCGAAGTCACGGGAGGAGTACACCGGGGAGCTGTTTTTT,CASSPKSREEYTGELFF
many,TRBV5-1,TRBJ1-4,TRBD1,TGCGCCAGCAGCCCCACCCCGGGACAGACTCGAGTTGCGTTTTTT,CASSPTPGQTRVAFF
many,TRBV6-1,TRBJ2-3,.,TGTGCCAGCAGTCTCCGACAGGACACAGATACGCAGTATTTT,CASSLRQDTDTQYF
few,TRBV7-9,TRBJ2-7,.,TGTGCCAGCAGCTTCCATGGGCAAGCTGAGGAGCAGTACTTC,CASSFHGQAEEQYF
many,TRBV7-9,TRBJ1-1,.,TGTGCCAGCAGCTTCCTAACAGGGAACACTGAAGCTTTCTTT,CASSFLTGNTEAFF
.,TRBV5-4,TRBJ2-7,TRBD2,TGTGCCAGCAGCCTTAGAACTAGCGGGGGTGTCTACGAGCAGTACTTC,CASSLRTSGGVYEQYF
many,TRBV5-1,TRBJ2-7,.,TGCGCCAGCAGCTTGGACACTCGGGAGCAGTACTTC,CASSLDTREQYF
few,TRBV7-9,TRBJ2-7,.,TGTGCCAGCAGCTCAACGGGACGGACCTACGAGCAGTACTTC,CASSSTGRTYEQYF
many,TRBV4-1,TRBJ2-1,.,TGCGCCAGCAGCCGCGAGGGGGGAGAGTCCTACAATGAGCAGTTCTTC,CASSREGGESYNEQFF
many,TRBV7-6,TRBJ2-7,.,TGTGCCAGCAGCTTAGTTGACAACTCCTACGAGCAGTACTTC,CASSLVDNSYEQYF